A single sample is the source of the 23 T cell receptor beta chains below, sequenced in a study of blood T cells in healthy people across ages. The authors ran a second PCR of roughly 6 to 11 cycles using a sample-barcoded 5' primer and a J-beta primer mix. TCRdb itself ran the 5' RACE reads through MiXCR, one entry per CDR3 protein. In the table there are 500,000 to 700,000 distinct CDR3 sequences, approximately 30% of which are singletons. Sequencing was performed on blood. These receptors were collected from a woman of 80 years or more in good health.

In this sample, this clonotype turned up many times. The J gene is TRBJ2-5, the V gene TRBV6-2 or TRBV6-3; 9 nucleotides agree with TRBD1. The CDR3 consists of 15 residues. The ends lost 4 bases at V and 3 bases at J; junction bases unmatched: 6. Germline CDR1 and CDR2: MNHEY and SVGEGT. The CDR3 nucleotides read TGTGCCAGCAGTTTTCCCGGACAGGGGAAAGAGACCCAGTACTTC. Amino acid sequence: CASSFPGQGKETQYF.

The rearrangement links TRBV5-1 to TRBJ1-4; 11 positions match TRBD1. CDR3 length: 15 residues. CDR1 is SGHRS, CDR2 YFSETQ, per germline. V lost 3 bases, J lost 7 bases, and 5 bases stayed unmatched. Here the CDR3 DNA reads TGCGCCAGCAGCTCGGGACAGGGGGGTGGTGAAAAACTGTTTTTT. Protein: CASSSGQGGGEKLFF.

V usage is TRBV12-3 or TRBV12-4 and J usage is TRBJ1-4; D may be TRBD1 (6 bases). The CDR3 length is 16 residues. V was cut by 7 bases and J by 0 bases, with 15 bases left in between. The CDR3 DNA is TGTGCCAGCATTTTCGGACAGTCTGCAACTAATGAAAAACTGTTTTTT. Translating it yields CASIFGQSATNEKLFF.

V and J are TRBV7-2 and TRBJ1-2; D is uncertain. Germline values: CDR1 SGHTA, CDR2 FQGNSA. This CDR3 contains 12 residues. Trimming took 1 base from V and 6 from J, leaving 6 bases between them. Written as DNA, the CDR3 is TGTGCCAGCAGCTTAGGGAACCATGGCTACACCTTC. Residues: CASSLGNHGYTF.

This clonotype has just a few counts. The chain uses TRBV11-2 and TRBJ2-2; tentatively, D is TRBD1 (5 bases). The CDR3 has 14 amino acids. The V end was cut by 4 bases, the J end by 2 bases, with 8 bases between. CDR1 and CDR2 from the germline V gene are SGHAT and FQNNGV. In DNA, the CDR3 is TGTGCCAGCAGCTGGGGCCTCAACACCGGGGAGCTGTTTTTT. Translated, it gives CASSWGLNTGELFF. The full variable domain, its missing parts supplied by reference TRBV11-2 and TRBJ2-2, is EAGVAQSPRYKIIEKRQSVAFWCNPISGHATLYWYQQILGQGPKLLIQFQNNGVVDDSQLPKDRFSAERLKGVDSTLKIQPAKLEDSAVYLCASSWGLNTGELFFGEGSRLTVL.

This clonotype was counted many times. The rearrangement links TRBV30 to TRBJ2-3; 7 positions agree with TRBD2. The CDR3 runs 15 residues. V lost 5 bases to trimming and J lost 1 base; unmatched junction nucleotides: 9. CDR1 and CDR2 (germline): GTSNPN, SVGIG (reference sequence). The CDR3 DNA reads TGTGCCTGGGCGCCCGGGGGGTTAGGCACAGATACGCAGTATTTT. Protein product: CAWAPGGLGTDTQYF.

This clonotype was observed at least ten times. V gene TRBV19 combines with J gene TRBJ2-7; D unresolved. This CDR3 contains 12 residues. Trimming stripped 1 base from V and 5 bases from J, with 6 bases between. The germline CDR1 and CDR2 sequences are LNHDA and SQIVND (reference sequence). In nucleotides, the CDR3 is TGTGCCAGTAGTATAGTGGGTGACGAGCAGTACTTC. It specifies CASSIVGDEQYF.

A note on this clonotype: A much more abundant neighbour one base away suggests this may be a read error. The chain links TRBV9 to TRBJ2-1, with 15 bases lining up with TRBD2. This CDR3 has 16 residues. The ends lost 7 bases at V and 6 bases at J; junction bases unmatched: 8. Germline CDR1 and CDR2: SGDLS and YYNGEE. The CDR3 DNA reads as TGTGCCAGCGGCGCCCGGACTAGCGGGGGGGCCAATGAGCAGTTCTTC. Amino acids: CASGARTSGGANEQFF. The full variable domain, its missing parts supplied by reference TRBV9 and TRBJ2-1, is DSGVTQTPKHLITATGQRVTLRCSPRSGDLSVYWYQQSLDQGLQFLIQYYNGEERAKGNILERFSAQQFPDLHSELNLSSLELGDSALYFCASGARTSGGANEQFFGPGTRLTVL.

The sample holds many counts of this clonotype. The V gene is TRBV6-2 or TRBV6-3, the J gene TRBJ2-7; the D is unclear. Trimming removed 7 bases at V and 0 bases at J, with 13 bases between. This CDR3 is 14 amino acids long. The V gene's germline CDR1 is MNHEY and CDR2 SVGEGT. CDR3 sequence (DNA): TGTGCCAGCACCCTTAGGGCCCTCTCCTACGAGCAGTACTTC. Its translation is CASTLRALSYEQYF.

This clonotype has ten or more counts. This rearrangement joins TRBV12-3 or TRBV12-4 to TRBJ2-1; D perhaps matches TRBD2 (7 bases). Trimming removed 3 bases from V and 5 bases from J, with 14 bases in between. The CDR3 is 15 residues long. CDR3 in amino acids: CASSLAGAPNNEQFF. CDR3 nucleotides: TGTGCCAGCAGTTTGGCGGGGGCACCCAACAATGAGCAGTTCTTC.

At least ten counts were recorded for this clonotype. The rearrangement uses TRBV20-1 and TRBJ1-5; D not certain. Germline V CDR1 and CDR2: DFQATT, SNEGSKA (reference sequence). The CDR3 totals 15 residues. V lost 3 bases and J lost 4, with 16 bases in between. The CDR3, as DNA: TGCAGTGCTAGCCGTAGGCGGGGAGGGAATCAGCCCCAGCATTTT. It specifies CSASRRRGGNQPQHF.

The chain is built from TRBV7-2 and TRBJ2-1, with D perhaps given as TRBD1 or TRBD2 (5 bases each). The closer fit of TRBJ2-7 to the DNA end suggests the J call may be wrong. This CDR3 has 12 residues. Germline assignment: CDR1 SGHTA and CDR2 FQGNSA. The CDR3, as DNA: TGTGCCAGCGCAGAGGGGAGCTACGAGCAGTACTTC. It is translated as CASAEGSYEQYF.

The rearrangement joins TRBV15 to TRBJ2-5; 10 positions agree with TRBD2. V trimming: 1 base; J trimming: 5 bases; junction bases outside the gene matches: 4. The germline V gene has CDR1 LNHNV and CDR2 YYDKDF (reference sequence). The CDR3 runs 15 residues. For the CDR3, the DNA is TGTGCCACCAGCAGAGGGACTAGCGGAGCGGAGACCCAGTACTTC. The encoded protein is CATSRGTSGAETQYF.

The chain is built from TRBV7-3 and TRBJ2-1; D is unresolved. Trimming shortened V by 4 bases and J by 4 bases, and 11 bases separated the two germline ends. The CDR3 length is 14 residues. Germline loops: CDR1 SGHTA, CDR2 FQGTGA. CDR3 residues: CASSYKAAYNEQFF. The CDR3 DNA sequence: TGTGCCAGCAGCTATAAGGCCGCTTACAATGAGCAGTTCTTC. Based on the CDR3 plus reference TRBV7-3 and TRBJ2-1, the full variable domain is GAGVSQTPSNKVTEKGKYVELRCDPISGHTALYWYRQSLGQGPEFLIYFQGTGAADDSGLPNDRFFAVRPEGSVSTLKIQRTERGDSAVYLCASSYKAAYNEQFFGPGTRLTVL.

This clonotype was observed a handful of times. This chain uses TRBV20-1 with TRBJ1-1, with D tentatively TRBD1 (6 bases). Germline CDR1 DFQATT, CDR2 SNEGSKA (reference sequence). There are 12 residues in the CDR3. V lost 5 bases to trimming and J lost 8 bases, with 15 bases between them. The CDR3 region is CSAGLGGYEAFF. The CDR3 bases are TGCAGTGCTGGTTTGGGGGGCTACGAAGCTTTCTTT.

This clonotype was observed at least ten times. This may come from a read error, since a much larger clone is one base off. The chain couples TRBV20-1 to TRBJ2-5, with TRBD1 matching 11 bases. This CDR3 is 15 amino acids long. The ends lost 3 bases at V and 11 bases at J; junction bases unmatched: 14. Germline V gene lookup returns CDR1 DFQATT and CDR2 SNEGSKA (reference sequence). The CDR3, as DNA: TGCAGTGCTAGGGGCCGGACAGGGGGCTTGAATGAGCAGTACTTC. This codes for CSARGRTGGLNEQYF.

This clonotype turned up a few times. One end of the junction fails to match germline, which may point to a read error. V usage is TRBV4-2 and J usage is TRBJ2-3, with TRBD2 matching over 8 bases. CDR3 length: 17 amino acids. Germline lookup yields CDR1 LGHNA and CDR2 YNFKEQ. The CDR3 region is CASGQDQISGGTDTQYF. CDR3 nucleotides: TGTGCCAGCGGCCAAGATCAGATTAGCGGGGGCACAGATACGCAGTATTTT.

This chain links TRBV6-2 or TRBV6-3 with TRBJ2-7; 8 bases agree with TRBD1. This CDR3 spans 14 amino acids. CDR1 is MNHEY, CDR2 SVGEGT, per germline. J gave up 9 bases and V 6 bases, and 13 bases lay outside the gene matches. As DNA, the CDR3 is TGTGCCAGCAGCTCTCGACAGGGGAGTACGGGGCAGTACTTC. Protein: CASSSRQGSTGQYF.

The CDR3 loop is CASSRLLAAGPPYNEQFF. CDR3 coding DNA: TGTGCCAGCAGCCGACTACTAGCGGCAGGGCCCCCCTACAATGAGCAGTTCTTC. The chain carries TRBV7-2 and TRBJ2-1; 8 nucleotides agree with TRBD2. The V gene end was trimmed by 5 bases and the J gene end by 2 bases; junction bases not matched to a gene: 14. Per the germline V gene, CDR1 is SGHTA and CDR2 is FQGNSA. The CDR3 length is 18 residues.

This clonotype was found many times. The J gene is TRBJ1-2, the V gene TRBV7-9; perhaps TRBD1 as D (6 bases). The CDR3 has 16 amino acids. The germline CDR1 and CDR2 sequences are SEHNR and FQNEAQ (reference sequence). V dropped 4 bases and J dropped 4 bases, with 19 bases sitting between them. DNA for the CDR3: TGTGCCAGCAGCTCTAACCAACAACAGGGACGCTATGGCTACACCTTC. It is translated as CASSSNQQQGRYGYTF.

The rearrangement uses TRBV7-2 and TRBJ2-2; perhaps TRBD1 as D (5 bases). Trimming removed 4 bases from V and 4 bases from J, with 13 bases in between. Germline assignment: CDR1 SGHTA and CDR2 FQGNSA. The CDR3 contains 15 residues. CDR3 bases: TGTGCCAGCAGCTACTATCAGGGAATCACCGGGGAGCTGTTTTTT. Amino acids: CASSYYQGITGELFF. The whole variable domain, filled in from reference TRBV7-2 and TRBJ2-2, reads GAGVSQSPSNKVTEKGKDVELRCDPISGHTALYWYRQSLGQGLEFLIYFQGNSAPDKSGLPSDRFSAERTGGSVSTLTIQRTQQEDSAVYLCASSYYQGITGELFFGEGSRLTVL.

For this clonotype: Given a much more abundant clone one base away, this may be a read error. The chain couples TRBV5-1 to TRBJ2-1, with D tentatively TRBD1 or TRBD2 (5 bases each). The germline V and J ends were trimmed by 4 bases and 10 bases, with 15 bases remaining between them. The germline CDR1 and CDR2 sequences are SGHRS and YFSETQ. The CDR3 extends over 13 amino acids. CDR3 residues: CASSHGATYEQFF. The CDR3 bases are TGCGCCAGCAGCCACGGGGCTACCTACGAGCAGTTCTTC.

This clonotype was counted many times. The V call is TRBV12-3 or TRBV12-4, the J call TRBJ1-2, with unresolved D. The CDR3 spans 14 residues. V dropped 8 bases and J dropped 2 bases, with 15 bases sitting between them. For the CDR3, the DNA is TGTGCCAGCGCCCCGAGGTTCCGCAACTATGGCTACACCTTC. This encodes CASAPRFRNYGYTF.